This TCR beta chain was identified during a study of cytomegalovirus exposure and HLA in healthy donors. PCR was performed using 60 Vbeta and 13 Jbeta primers. The data were produced by immunoSEQ multiplex PCR, yet TCRdb's version contains in-frame clones alone and is incomplete. The sample shows 160,000 or so clones, roughly 85% of them seen only once. Germline CDR1 reads MDHEN; CDR2 reads SYDVKM. This CDR3 spans 16 amino acids. V was shortened by 3 bases and J by 4 bases, with 17 bases between the two germline ends. The clonotype comes from a woman aged 45-60 years in good health and CMV-seronegative. The rearrangement joins TRBV28 to TRBJ2-3, with D possibly matching TRBD1 (5 bases). Specimen: PBMCs. The CDR3 loop reads CASSFNGVQGPDTQYF. The CDR3 DNA sequence: TGTGCCAGCAGTTTTAATGGGGTGCAGGGTCCAGATACGCAGTATTTT.